This T cell receptor beta chain was identified during a study of T cell repertoires in cytomegalovirus infection (dated by TCRdb to about 2019). Concerning the study at large: Because public TCR beta signatures pointed to carriage of CMV infection together with the matching HLA type, the HLA type of each donor mattered for the analysis. Overall study outcomes, separate from this receptor: The ex vivo response was dominated by HLA-C-restricted CMV-specific TCR beta clonotypes, and the single most frequent clonotype in two of eight donors was supplied by these HLA-C-restricted clonotypes. Cumulative frequency of public TCR beta family members discriminated carriers of CMV infection plus the relevant HLA type in this cohort and an independent approximately 340-donor cohort.

The cysteine opens and the phenylalanine closes a CDR3 of 16 amino acids. CDR3 DNA only is kept here, 48 bases in frame from base 1. Sequences SGHVS (CDR1) and FQNEAQ (CDR2) are obtained from the germline V gene. V and J are truncated by 4 bases and 0 bases respectively, leaving an intervening sequence of 14 bases. Sequencing was performed on an Illumina HiSeq 1500. The raw public data were reprocessed by TCRdb itself: fastp quality trimming at Q25, MiXCR clonotype calling, in-frame beta chains only. A single entry per CDR3 protein holds the most common genes and DNA from its merged rows. The table for this sample lists approximately 490,000 distinct CDR3 sequences; approximately 11% of them were counted only once. The top ten clonotypes cover around 9.6% of the sample. This clonotype has at least ten counts. Its antigen remains unidentified. Nothing much larger sits one base from this clone, and base qualities are not available.

Sequencing input: PBMCs. This clonotype was sampled from a human donor in good health (CMV status not recorded). Some clones in this sample may be carry-over from other donors' samples. The receptor chain draws on TRBV7-8 and TRBJ2-3; TRBD1 could be the D gene, as 6 bases match. The CDR3 protein sequence reads: CASSSWGRTSTDTQYF. The DNA is as follows: TGTGCCAGCAGCTCTTGGGGGCGGACGAGCACAGATACGCAGTATTTT.